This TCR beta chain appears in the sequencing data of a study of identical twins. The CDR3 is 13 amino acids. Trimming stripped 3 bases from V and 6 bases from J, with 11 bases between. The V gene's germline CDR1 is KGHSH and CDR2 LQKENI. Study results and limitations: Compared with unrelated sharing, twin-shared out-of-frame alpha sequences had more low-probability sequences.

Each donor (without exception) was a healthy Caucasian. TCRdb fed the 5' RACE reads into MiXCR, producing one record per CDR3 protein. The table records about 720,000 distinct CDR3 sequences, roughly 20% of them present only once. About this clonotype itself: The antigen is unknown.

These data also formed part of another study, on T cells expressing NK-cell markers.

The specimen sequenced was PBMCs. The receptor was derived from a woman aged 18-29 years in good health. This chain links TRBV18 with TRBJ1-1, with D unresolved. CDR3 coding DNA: TGTGCCAGCTCACCGGGCGGTAGCGCTGAAGCTTTCTTT. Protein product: CASSPGGSAEAFF.